These 15 T cell receptor beta chains originate from one sample sequenced in a study of neurological immune-mediated disorders. Time point indicated: longitudinal time-point 2. TCRdb reprocessed the 5' RACE reads with MiXCR, giving one entry per CDR3 protein. The sample includes approximately 30,000 distinct CDR3 sequences, 10% to 15% of them seen just once. The specimen was PBMCs. All receptors come from a woman aged 40-49 years in good health.

In its sample, this clonotype was seen a few times. The chain uses TRBV11-2 and TRBJ2-4, with D uncertain. The CDR3 length is 14 residues. Germline V CDR1 and CDR2: SGHAT, FQNNGV. V lost 3 bases and J 5 bases, leaving 11 bases between the germline ends. CDR3 nucleotides: TGTGCCAGCAGCTTCATGGACGGAGAAAACATTCAGTACTTC. Translating it yields CASSFMDGENIQYF.

This clonotype has at least ten counts. This chain joins TRBV29-1 and TRBJ1-2; the D is unclear. The V end lost 6 bases, the J end lost 1 base, and 12 bases lay between the germline ends. CDR1 and CDR2 from the germline V gene are SQVTM and ANQGSEA. The CDR3 extends over 13 amino acids. CDR3 sequence reads: CSVNSLLNYGYTF. As DNA, the CDR3 is TGCAGCGTCAACAGTTTACTTAACTATGGCTACACCTTC.

This clonotype was recorded at least ten times. The chain joins TRBV6-5 to TRBJ1-1; no firm D call. CDR1 is MNHEY, CDR2 SVGAGI, per germline. Between the trimmed V and J ends, which lost 5 bases and 11 bases, there was a span of 18 bases. The CDR3 spans 13 residues. This CDR3 is CASSPLDKSAAFF. CDR3 DNA: TGTGCCAGCAGTCCCCTTGACAAGTCTGCTGCTTTCTTT.

The J gene is TRBJ1-2, the V gene TRBV5-1; D is unclear. Trimming pared 8 bases from V and 5 bases from J, leaving 19 bases between. The germline CDR1 and CDR2 sequences are SGHRS and YFSETQ. The CDR3 is made up of 14 amino acids. The CDR3 DNA sequence: TGCGCCAGGATCTCTCGGGCAGCAAGTTATGGCTACACCTTC. The encoded protein is CARISRAASYGYTF.

In this sample, this clonotype turned up many times. The chain combines TRBV5-1 with TRBJ1-1; D not certain. Germline CDR1 SGHRS, CDR2 YFSETQ. V shed 5 bases and J shed 0 bases, with 2 bases lying between them. There are 11 residues in the CDR3. Here the CDR3 reads CASRVNTEAFF. CDR3 nucleotides: TGCGCCAGCAGAGTGAACACTGAAGCTTTCTTT.

Points on this clonotype: A much larger clone lies one base from this, so it may be a read error. The rearrangement links TRBV20-1 to TRBJ1-5; maybe TRBD1 (6 bases). Germline V CDR1 and CDR2: DFQATT, SNEGSKA (reference sequence). The CDR3 has 16 amino acids. CDR3 nucleotide sequence: TGCAGTGCTACACAGGGCGGAGGTTTTAGCAATCAGCCCCACCATTTT. Translation gives CSATQGGGFSNQPHHF.

This clonotype has at least ten counts. The CDR3 DNA is TGTGCCAGCAGTGAATATGGTAGCGGGCGCAATGAGCAGTTCTTC. This translates into CASSEYGSGRNEQFF. The chain couples TRBV25-1 to TRBJ2-1, with 7 bases identical to TRBD2. The CDR3 extends over 15 amino acids. J gave up 6 bases and V 0 bases, and 5 bases lay outside the gene matches. CDR1 and CDR2 (germline): MGHDK, SYGVNS.

There are many counts of this clonotype. This sequence joins TRBV7-2 and TRBJ2-3; TRBD2 aligns across 12 bases. The germline V gene encodes CDR1 SGHTA and CDR2 FQGNSA. Germline trimming cut 2 bases from V and 4 bases from J; bases unmatched to any gene: 7. The CDR3 length is 17 residues. The CDR3 DNA follows: TGTGCCAGCAGCTTAAGACTAGCGGGAGACCCCGCAGATACGCAGTATTTT. Amino acids: CASSLRLAGDPADTQYF.

This clonotype was counted at least ten times. The gene calls are TRBV7-2 and TRBJ2-2; TRBD2 matches 7 bases. V trimming: 4 bases; J trimming: 3 bases; junction bases outside the gene matches: 5. Germline-derived CDR1 and CDR2 are SGHTA and FQGNSA. This CDR3 is built from 15 residues. As DNA, the CDR3 is TGTGCCAGCAGCTGGAAGGGGAGGGACACCGGGGAGCTGTTTTTT. It specifies CASSWKGRDTGELFF.

This clonotype was picked up many times. The chain joins TRBV4-3 to TRBJ2-1; TRBD2 aligns across 12 bases. V shed 0 bases, J shed 8 bases, and the junction held 8 bases outside the gene matches. Germline lookup yields CDR1 LGHNA and CDR2 YSLEER. This CDR3 spans 17 amino acids. CDR3: CASSQDLAGGPKDEQFF. The DNA of the CDR3 is TGCGCCAGCAGCCAAGATCTAGCGGGAGGGCCTAAGGATGAGCAGTTCTTC.

In its sample, this clonotype was seen many times. The chain links TRBV6-2 or TRBV6-3 to TRBJ1-1, with D unclear. CDR3 length equals 13 residues. Looked up from germline, CDR1 is MNHEY and CDR2 is SVGEGT. Between the trimmed V and J ends, which lost 7 bases and 4 bases, there was a span of 13 bases. The CDR3 DNA sequence: TGTGCCAGCACACTATCGGGTAGCACTGAAGCTTTCTTT. Translating gives CASTLSGSTEAFF.

Concerning this clonotype: A read error may produce the germline difference seen at one junction end. In nucleotides, the CDR3 is TGTGTCAGCAGAACGGGCGGGAACTACAATGACCAGTTCTTC. It specifies CVSRTGGNYNDQFF. The chain is built from TRBV6-2 or TRBV6-3 and TRBJ2-1; D may be TRBD2 (6 bases). The germline V gene has CDR1 MNHEY and CDR2 SVGEGT. This CDR3 has 14 amino acids.

In its sample, this clonotype was seen many times. The chain has TRBV20-1 and TRBJ2-7; perhaps TRBD1 as D (6 bases). Germline CDR1 DFQATT, CDR2 SNEGSKA (reference sequence). V was cut by 6 bases and J by 2 bases, with 23 bases left in between. This CDR3 comprises 16 residues. DNA for the CDR3: TGCAGTGCCAACGACGACAGGCCCGTTTCGACCTACGAGCAGTACTTC. Translated, it gives CSANDDRPVSTYEQYF.

This clonotype was counted at least ten times. The chain carries TRBV7-9 and TRBJ1-2, with D possibly being TRBD1 (6 bases). This CDR3 region has 13 residues. Germline V gene sequence: CDR1 SEHNR, CDR2 FQNEAQ (reference sequence). Trimming took 8 bases from V and 7 from J, leaving 17 bases between them. The CDR3 loop reads CASRNSGTLGYTF. CDR3 nucleotide sequence: TGTGCCAGCCGTAACTCCGGGACACTTGGCTACACCTTC.

This clonotype was seen at least ten times. The J gene is TRBJ2-1, the V gene TRBV5-6; 9 bases are a match to TRBD1. The CDR3 runs 15 residues. The germline V gene encodes CDR1 SGHDT and CDR2 YYEEEE. Losses at the gene ends were 4 bases for V and 3 bases for J; bases not matched to a gene: 5. CDR3 sequence: CASSDRDRVYNEQFF. For the CDR3, the DNA is TGTGCCAGCAGCGACCGGGACAGGGTCTACAATGAGCAGTTCTTC.